The next 28 T cell receptor beta chains were all read from a single sample in a study of regulatory T cells in long-lasting Graves disease. The sample's time point: persistent/refractory GD, antithyroid drugs over 5 years with positive TRAb. Generation of the TCR library employed RNA extracted from PBMCs. Arm-PCR of CDR3 regions and iRepertoire HTBI primers were the basis on which TCR beta libraries were built. TCRdb re-called the multiplex PCR reads with MiXCR, one entry per CDR3 protein. Among about 430,000 distinct CDR3 sequences listed, 20% to 25% were seen once. This specimen consisted of peripheral blood mononuclear cells (PBMCs), obtained when the disease was refractory, from a patient treated with antithyroid drugs. These receptors originate from a female donor with Graves disease.

This clonotype was detected many times. The chain carries TRBV7-8 and TRBJ1-2; 7 positions agree with TRBD1. The CDR3 runs to 13 residues. J lost 7 bases, V lost 5 bases, and 7 bases had no gene match. Looked up from germline, CDR1 is SGHVS and CDR2 is FQNEAQ. The CDR3 reads CASSIRQGGGYTF. The CDR3 coding sequence is TGTGCCAGCAGCATCCGACAGGGCGGTGGCTACACCTTC.

The chain joins TRBV7-9 to TRBJ1-1; unclear D gene. V lost 5 bases and J 11 bases, leaving 12 bases between the germline ends. Germline loops: CDR1 SEHNR, CDR2 FQNEAQ (reference sequence). This CDR3 comprises 11 residues. The CDR3 loop is CASSVTPEAFF. The CDR3 nucleotides read TGTGCCAGCAGCGTGACTCCCGAGGCTTTCTTT.

This clonotype was seen repeatedly, ten times or more. The CDR3: CASSEEFPSQPQHF. CDR3 nucleotides: TGTGCCAGCAGTGAGGAATTCCCGTCCCAGCCCCAGCATTTT. The rearrangement uses TRBV2 and TRBJ1-5; D not certain. CDR3 length: 14 residues. Trimming stripped 3 bases from V and 7 bases from J, with 13 bases between. Per the germline V gene, CDR1 is SNHLY and CDR2 is FYNNEI.

Many counts were recorded for this clonotype. This chain links TRBV2 with TRBJ2-2, with 7 bases aligning to TRBD1. Germline V gene sequence: CDR1 SNHLY, CDR2 FYNNEI. The CDR3 consists of 15 residues. The ends lost 7 bases at V and 3 bases at J; junction bases unmatched: 8. CDR3 sequence: CASITTGTDTGELFF. The CDR3 coding sequence is TGTGCCAGCATTACGACAGGGACGGACACCGGGGAGCTGTTTTTT. Complete variable domain (other parts from reference TRBV2 and TRBJ2-2): EPEVTQTPSHQVTQMGQEVILRCVPISNHLYFYWYRQILGQKVEFLVSFYNNEISEKSEIFDDQFSVERPDGSNFTLKIRSTKLEDSAMYFCASITTGTDTGELFFGEGSRLTVL.

This clonotype was counted ten times or more. The chain links TRBV28 to TRBJ2-7; tentatively, D is TRBD2 (6 bases). Trimming removed 3 bases from V and 5 bases from J, with 17 bases in between. Germline V gene sequence: CDR1 MDHEN, CDR2 SYDVKM. The CDR3 length is 15 residues. The CDR3 DNA follows: TGTGCCAGCAGTTTGCCGGAGACGGGAGTCCACGAGCAGTACTTC. It encodes CASSLPETGVHEQYF.

The chain links TRBV7-9 to TRBJ2-7; 9 bases line up with TRBD2. Trimming at V came to 10 bases and at J to 0 bases, leaving 7 bases not matched to a gene. CDR3 size: 14 residues. CDR1 is SEHNR and CDR2 is FQNEAQ in the germline V gene (reference sequence). The CDR3 reads CATRLAGSSYEQYF. CDR3 bases: TGTGCCACCCGTCTAGCGGGGAGCTCCTACGAGCAGTACTTC.

The rearrangement links TRBV4-1 to TRBJ2-1; tentatively, D is TRBD2 (6 bases). Germline values: CDR1 MGHRA, CDR2 YSYEKL. Trimming removed 0 bases from V and 3 bases from J, with 15 bases in between. The CDR3 has 17 amino acids. The CDR3 here is CASSQDQASDYYNEQFF. In DNA form, the CDR3 reads TGCGCCAGCAGCCAAGATCAGGCTAGCGACTACTACAATGAGCAGTTCTTC.

CDR3 nucleotides: TGTGCCAGCTCGAATTTTGCCCCCTCAGAACAGCCCCAGCATTTT. Protein sequence: CASSNFAPSEQPQHF. V gene TRBV18 combines with J gene TRBJ1-5, with no clear D. Germline CDR1 KGHSH, CDR2 LQKENI. There are 15 residues in the CDR3. V was cut by 6 bases and J by 7 bases, with 19 bases left in between.

This rearrangement joins TRBV10-1 to TRBJ2-1, with D unclear. The germline V gene has CDR1 WNHNN and CDR2 SYGVQD (reference sequence). This CDR3 comprises 14 residues. V shed 8 bases and J shed 0 bases, with 11 bases lying between them. The CDR3 sequence is CASADGSSYNEQFF. The CDR3 DNA follows: TGCGCCAGCGCCGACGGTAGCTCCTACAATGAGCAGTTCTTC.

The V and J genes are TRBV19 and TRBJ2-3; D not resolved. V lost 5 bases, J lost 0 bases, and 9 bases lay in between. CDR1 is LNHDA, CDR2 SQIVND, per germline (reference sequence). The CDR3 sequence is 14 residues long. The CDR3 coding sequence is TGTGCCAGTAGTCCCAAGGCTAGCACAGATACGCAGTATTTT. As protein: CASSPKASTDTQYF.

This clonotype was picked up many times. This chain connects TRBV11-2 to TRBJ1-1; D perhaps matches TRBD1 (5 bases). The V gene's germline CDR1 is SGHAT and CDR2 FQNNGV. This CDR3 has 16 amino acids. Trimming stripped 0 bases from V and 1 base from J, with 12 bases between. The CDR3 DNA is TGTGCCAGCAGCTTAGATTGGGGGAATCGGAACACTGAAGCTTTCTTT. It is translated as CASSLDWGNRNTEAFF. The full variable domain, with the rest looked up from reference TRBV11-2 and TRBJ1-1, is EAGVAQSPRYKIIEKRQSVAFWCNPISGHATLYWYQQILGQGPKLLIQFQNNGVVDDSQLPKDRFSAERLKGVDSTLKIQPAKLEDSAVYLCASSLDWGNRNTEAFFGQGTRLTVV.

Of note for this clonotype: A read error may be the cause here, since a much bigger clone is one base away. V is TRBV28 and J is TRBJ2-7, with 8 nucleotides matching TRBD1. The CDR3 consists of 14 residues. The germline V gene has CDR1 MDHEN and CDR2 SYDVKM. The CDR3 is CPPPTPGGPYEQYF. The CDR3 nucleotides read TGTCCCCCCCCGACCCCAGGGGGCCCGTACGAGCAGTACTTC.

The chain recombines TRBV7-9 with TRBJ1-2, with TRBD1 matching 9 bases. The germline CDR1 and CDR2 sequences are SEHNR and FQNEAQ (reference sequence). The CDR3 has 15 amino acids. The junction had 6 bases not matched to a gene; V was cut back by 3 bases and J by 4 bases. The CDR3 sequence: CASSFGTGKSYGYTF. In DNA, the CDR3 is TGTGCCAGCAGCTTTGGGACAGGGAAGTCCTATGGCTACACCTTC.

This clonotype was detected many times. The J gene is TRBJ1-2, the V gene TRBV30; D gene uncertain. Trimming pared 1 base from V and 3 bases from J, leaving 9 bases between. Per germline, CDR1 GTSNPN and CDR2 SVGIG (reference sequence). CDR3 size: 13 residues. The DNA for the CDR3 is TGTGCCTGGAGTGACGGAGGTTACTATGGCTACACCTTC. Its protein is CAWSDGGYYGYTF.

In its sample, this clonotype was seen many times. The chain carries TRBV6-1 and TRBJ1-1; 7 bases agree with TRBD1. Looked up from germline, CDR1 is MNHNS and CDR2 is SASEGT. The CDR3 loop spans 14 amino acids. V dropped 4 bases and J dropped 6; count of bases not matched to a gene: 8. The CDR3 DNA reads TGTGCCAGCAGTGTCGACAGGGTTGGCTCTGAAGCTTTCTTT. This gives the protein CASSVDRVGSEAFF.

This clonotype appeared many times. The chain employs TRBV28 and TRBJ1-5; weak D call: TRBD1 (5 bases). This CDR3 is 15 amino acids long. V lost 5 bases and J 6 bases, leaving 17 bases between the germline ends. The germline V gene has CDR1 MDHEN and CDR2 SYDVKM. This chain's CDR3 is CASSESSGNIQPQHF. Here the CDR3 DNA reads TGTGCCAGCAGTGAGTCCTCAGGGAATATTCAGCCCCAGCATTTT.

This clonotype was observed at least ten times. The chain employs TRBV2 and TRBJ2-1, with D tentatively TRBD1 (6 bases). Trimming stripped 7 bases from V and 5 bases from J, with 12 bases between. Germline V gene lookup returns CDR1 SNHLY and CDR2 FYNNEI. The CDR3 loop spans 13 amino acids. The DNA of the CDR3 is TGTGCCAGCACGCAGGGGAGAAACAATGAGCAGTTCTTC. This codes for CASTQGRNNEQFF.

This clonotype was detected ten times or more. The V call is TRBV7-9, the J call TRBJ2-5; D possibly corresponds to TRBD1 (5 bases). The CDR3 extends over 15 amino acids. The germline gives CDR1 SEHNR, CDR2 FQNEAQ (reference sequence). Trimming removed 5 bases from V and 4 bases from J, with 17 bases in between. The CDR3 reads CASSPVVRTPETQYF. The CDR3, as DNA: TGTGCCAGCAGCCCAGTGGTTCGGACACCAGAGACCCAGTACTTC. The full variable domain, its missing parts supplied by reference TRBV7-9 and TRBJ2-5, is DTGVSQNPRHKITKRGQNVTFRCDPISEHNRLYWYRQTLGQGPEFLTYFQNEAQLEKSRLLSDRFSAERPKGSFSTLEIQRTEQGDSAMYLCASSPVVRTPETQYFGPGTRLLVL.

At least ten counts were recorded for this clonotype. The rearrangement joins TRBV28 to TRBJ1-1; 7 nucleotides match TRBD1. The CDR3 covers 12 residues. Germline lookup yields CDR1 MDHEN and CDR2 SYDVKM. Trimming cost V 6 bases and J 5 bases; bases outside gene matches: 3. As DNA, the CDR3 is TGTGCCAGCAGCTTCAGGGGGACTGAAGCTTTCTTT. Its translation is CASSFRGTEAFF.

About this clonotype: It may be a read error: a sequence one base away is much more abundant. V and J are TRBV6-2 or TRBV6-3 and TRBJ2-3; the D gene is possibly TRBD2 (5 bases). In germline, CDR1 is MNHEY, CDR2 SVGEGT. The CDR3 has 16 amino acids. The CDR3: CASNYSGARRTDTQYF. The CDR3 DNA reads TGTGCCAGCAATTACTCTGGTGCTAGGAGGACAGATACGCAGTATTTT.

This clonotype was picked up many times. The chain is built from TRBV28 and TRBJ2-1; no clear D. V lost 7 bases, J lost 8 bases, and 15 bases lay in between. The CDR3 loop spans 13 amino acids. Germline V gene data show CDR1 as MDHEN and CDR2 as SYDVKM. Here the CDR3 DNA reads TGTGCCAGCATAGACTGGACGACCCATGAGCAGTTCTTC. Its protein product is CASIDWTTHEQFF.

This clonotype was observed a few times. The V gene is TRBV10-3, the J gene TRBJ2-7, with TRBD2 matching 9 bases. This CDR3 has 15 amino acids. The ends lost 5 bases at V and 4 bases at J; junction bases unmatched: 9. CDR1 is ENHRY, CDR2 SYGVKD, per germline. The CDR3 nucleotides are TGTGCCATCAGTTGGGCGGGAGGGGATTCATACGAGCAGTACTTC. Amino acid sequence: CAISWAGGDSYEQYF.

This clonotype occurred a few times. The V call is TRBV10-3, the J call TRBJ2-7; 12 bases are a match to TRBD1. V gave up 3 bases and J gave up 4 bases; unmatched junction bases: 16. Germline CDR1 ENHRY, CDR2 SYGVKD. CDR3 length: 19 amino acids. This chain's CDR3 is CAISDRGDRGRESSYEQYF. Here the CDR3 DNA reads TGTGCCATCAGTGATAGGGGGGACAGGGGGCGCGAGTCGAGTTACGAGCAGTACTTC.

This clonotype was observed many times. This rearrangement joins TRBV7-2 to TRBJ1-4, with unresolved D. Looked up from germline, CDR1 is SGHTA and CDR2 is FQGNSA. The ends were cut back, 6 bases at V and 0 bases at J, with 8 bases in the middle. The CDR3 covers 14 residues. The CDR3: CASRRDATNEKLFF. In nucleotides, the CDR3 is TGTGCCAGCAGGCGGGATGCAACTAATGAAAAACTGTTTTTT.

The J gene is TRBJ1-4, the V gene TRBV15; D gene unclear. Germline V gene sequence: CDR1 LNHNV, CDR2 YYDKDF (reference sequence). There are 12 residues in the CDR3. The V end was cut by 8 bases, the J end by 6 bases, with 10 bases between. CDR3 region: CATGSGYEKLFF. For the CDR3, the DNA is TGTGCCACCGGGAGCGGGTATGAAAAACTGTTTTTT.

The V gene is TRBV5-5, the J gene TRBJ2-2; TRBD2 is a possible D gene (5 bases). This CDR3 is built from 15 residues. Trimming cost V 4 bases and J 6 bases, with 16 bases left between them. In germline, CDR1 is SGHKS, CDR2 YYEKEE (reference sequence). The CDR3 loop reads CASSPRRAGAGELFF. As DNA, the CDR3 is TGTGCCAGCAGCCCCCGAAGGGCGGGCGCCGGGGAGCTGTTTTTT.

This clonotype was counted at least ten times. This chain links TRBV28 with TRBJ2-7; 8 bases fit TRBD2. The germline CDR1 and CDR2 sequences are MDHEN and SYDVKM. This CDR3 spans 16 amino acids. V shed 6 bases and J 3 bases; nucleotides not matched to a gene: 13. CDR3 DNA: TGTGCCAGCAGCCCAGCGTCAGGGACTAGAGTCTACGAGCAGTACTTC. Its protein product is CASSPASGTRVYEQYF. Using reference TRBV28 and TRBJ2-7 for the parts outside the CDR3, the full variable domain is DVKVTQSSRYLVKRTGEKVFLECVQDMDHENMFWYRQDPGLGLRLIYFSYDVKMKEKGDIPEGYSVSREKKERFSLILESASTNQTSMYLCASSPASGTRVYEQYFGPGTRLTVT.

This clonotype was recorded many times. The chain couples TRBV28 to TRBJ2-7, with D uncertain. Germline V gene lookup returns CDR1 MDHEN and CDR2 SYDVKM. The CDR3 length is 17 residues. Trimming pared 2 bases from V and 3 bases from J, leaving 20 bases between. CDR3 loop: CASSLRYGRSRLYEQYF. CDR3 in DNA: TGTGCCAGCAGTTTAAGGTACGGACGGTCCCGCCTCTACGAGCAGTACTTC.